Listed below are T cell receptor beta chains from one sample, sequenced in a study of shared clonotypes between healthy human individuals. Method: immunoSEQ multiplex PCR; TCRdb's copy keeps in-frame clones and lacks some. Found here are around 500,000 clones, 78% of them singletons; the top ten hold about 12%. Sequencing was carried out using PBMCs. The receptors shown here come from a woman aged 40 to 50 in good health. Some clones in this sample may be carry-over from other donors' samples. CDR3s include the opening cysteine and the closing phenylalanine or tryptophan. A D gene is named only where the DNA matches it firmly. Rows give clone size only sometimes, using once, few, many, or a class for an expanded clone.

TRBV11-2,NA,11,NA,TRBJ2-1,TGTGCCAGCAGCTTCTTGAATGAGCAGTTCTTC,CASSFLNEQFF
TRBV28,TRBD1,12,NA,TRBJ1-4,TGTGCCAGCACCACACAGGGGGAAAAACTGTTTTTT,CASTTQGEKLFF
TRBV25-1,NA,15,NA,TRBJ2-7,TGTGCCAGCAGTGCGTTTGGCAGCAGCTCCTACGAGCAGTACTTC,CASSAFGSSSYEQYF
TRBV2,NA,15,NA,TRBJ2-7,TGTGCCAGCAGTGATGGGACATGGCCCTCCTACGAGCAGTACTTC,CASSDGTWPSYEQYF
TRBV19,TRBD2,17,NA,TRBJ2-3,TGTGCCAGTAGTATTCGACTAGCGGGGGGACCCACAGATACGCAGTATTTT,CASSIRLAGGPTDTQYF
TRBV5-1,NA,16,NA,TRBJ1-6,TGCGCCAGCAGCCTCACCGGGACACCAAATAATTCACCCCTCCACTTT,CASSLTGTPNNSPLHF
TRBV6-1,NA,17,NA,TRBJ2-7,TGTGCCAGCAGTGCCTCTAGGGGGGGGGCCTATCCCTACGAGCAGTACTTC,CASSASRGGAYPYEQYF
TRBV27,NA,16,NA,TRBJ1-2,TGTGCCAGCAGGGGGGAGAGGCAGGGTGGCAACTATGGCTACACCTTC,CASRGERQGGNYGYTF
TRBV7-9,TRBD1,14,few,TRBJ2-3,TGTGCCGCCATAGGGGACAGGAGCACAGATACGCAGTATTTT,CAAIGDRSTDTQYF
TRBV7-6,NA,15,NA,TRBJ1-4,TGTGCCAGCAGCTTTCAAGAAACAACTAATGAAAAACTGTTTTTT,CASSFQETTNEKLFF
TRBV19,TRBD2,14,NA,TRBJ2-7,TGTGCCAGTAGTCACGGACTAGCGGGAAACGAGCAGTACTTC,CASSHGLAGNEQYF
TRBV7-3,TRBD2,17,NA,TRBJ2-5,TGTGCCAGCAGCTTAAGCACTAGCGGGAGTGGCCAAGAGACCCAGTACTTC,CASSLSTSGSGQETQYF
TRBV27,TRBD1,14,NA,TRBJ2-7,TGTGCCAGCAGTACCCGGGACAGTAACTACGAGCAGTACTTC,CASSTRDSNYEQYF
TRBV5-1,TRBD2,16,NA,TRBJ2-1,TGCGCCAGCAGCTTGGGTCTAGCGGGAGGTAGCAGTGAGCAGTTCTTC,CASSLGLAGGSSEQFF
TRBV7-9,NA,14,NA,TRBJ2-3,TGTGCCAGCAGCTTAGTGGACCCCACAGATACGCAGTATTTT,CASSLVDPTDTQYF
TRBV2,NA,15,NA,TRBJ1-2,TGTGCCAGCATCCTCACGGAGCCCCCGACGTCTGGCTACACCTTC,CASILTEPPTSGYTF
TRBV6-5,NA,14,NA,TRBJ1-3,TGTGCCAGCAGAGGGGCTACCTCTGGAAACACCATATATTTT,CASRGATSGNTIYF
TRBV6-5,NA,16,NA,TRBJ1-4,TGTGCCAGCAGTTACTCCGAGGGGGGCTTAAATGAAAAACTGTTTTTT,CASSYSEGGLNEKLFF
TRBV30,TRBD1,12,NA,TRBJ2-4,TGTGCCTGGAGTGTACTTCGGGACAGGGAGTACTTC,CAWSVLRDREYF
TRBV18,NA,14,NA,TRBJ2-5,TGTGCCAGCTCATCCAGGGTTGGCCAAGAGACCCAGTACTTC,CASSSRVGQETQYF
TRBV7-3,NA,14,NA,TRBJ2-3,TGTGCCAGCAGCCCCGGGACCACCGGGGATACGCAGTATTTT,CASSPGTTGDTQYF
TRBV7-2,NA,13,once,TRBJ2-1,TGTGCCAGCAGCTTAGGCCTAAACACTGAGCAGTTCTTC,CASSLGLNTEQFF
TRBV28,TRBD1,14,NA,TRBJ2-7,TGTGCCATCGCCTCGGGACAGGGGGAGTACGAGCAGTACTTC,CAIASGQGEYEQYF
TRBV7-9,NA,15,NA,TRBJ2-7,TGTGCCAGCAGCTTAACGGGGTCATTCTCCTACGAGCAGTACTTC,CASSLTGSFSYEQYF
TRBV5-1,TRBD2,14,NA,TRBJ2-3,TGCGCCAGCAGCTTTACGGGGGGGACAGATACGCAGTATTTT,CASSFTGGTDTQYF
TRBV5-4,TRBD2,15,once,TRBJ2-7,TGTGCCAGCACCTTGGGTCCGGGAGGGCCTGGTGAGCAGTACTTC,CASTLGPGGPGEQYF
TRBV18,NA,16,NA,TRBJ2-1,TGTGCCAGCTCACAATCCCAGGACCCCTCCTACAATGAGCAGTTCTTC,CASSQSQDPSYNEQFF
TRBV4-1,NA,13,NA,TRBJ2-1,TGCGCCAGCAGCCAACCTACCCGCAATGAGCAGTTCTTC,CASSQPTRNEQFF
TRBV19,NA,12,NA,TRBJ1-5,TGTGCCAGTAGCCCCTCCAGGGTGAGGTTGCATTTT,CASSPSRVRLHF
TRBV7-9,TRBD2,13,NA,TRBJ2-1,TGTGCCAGCAGACTAGCGGGAGGCAATGAGCAGTTCTTC,CASRLAGGNEQFF
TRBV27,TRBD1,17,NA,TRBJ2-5,TGTGCCAGCAGTTTACCTCAGGGGACAGGGGGCCGAGAGACCCAGTACTTC,CASSLPQGTGGRETQYF
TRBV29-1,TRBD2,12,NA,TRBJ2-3,TGCCTCGCGGGGGTTAGCACAGATACGCAGTATTTT,CLAGVSTDTQYF
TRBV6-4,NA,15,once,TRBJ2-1,TGTGCCAGCAGTGAGGACACTAGCTCCTACAATGAGCAGTTCTTC,CASSEDTSSYNEQFF
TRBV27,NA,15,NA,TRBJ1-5,TGTGCCAGCAGTTTACGGGGTAGCAGCAATCAGCCCCAGCATTTT,CASSLRGSSNQPQHF
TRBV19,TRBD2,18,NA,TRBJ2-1,TGTGCCAGTAGTATTCTTGGACTAGCGGAACTCTCCTACAATGAGCAGTTCTTC,CASSILGLAELSYNEQFF
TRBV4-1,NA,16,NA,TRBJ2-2,TGCGCCAGCAGCCAAACCGGGACACACTACACCGGGGAGCTGTTTTTT,CASSQTGTHYTGELFF
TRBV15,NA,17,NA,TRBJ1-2,TGTGCCACCAGCAGAGATAAGTGGCCCTCGACTAACTATGGCTACACCTTC,CATSRDKWPSTNYGYTF
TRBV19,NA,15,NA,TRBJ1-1,TGTGCCAGTAGTATGTATGGGACGGGATACACTGAAACTTTCTTT,CASSMYGTGYTETFF
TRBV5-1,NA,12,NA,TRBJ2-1,TGCGCCAGCAGCTTGCCGTGGAATGAGCAGTTCTTC,CASSLPWNEQFF
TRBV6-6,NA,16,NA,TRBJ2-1,TGTGCCAGCGAGGAAGGCAACAGGGTGCCCCCCAATGAGCAGTTCTTC,CASEEGNRVPPNEQFF
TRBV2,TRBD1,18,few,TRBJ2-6,TGTGCCAGCTACCCGCTAAAGGGGGCAGCGACTGGGGCCAACGTCCTGACTTTC,CASYPLKGAATGANVLTF
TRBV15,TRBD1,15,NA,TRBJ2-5,TGTGCCACCAGGCTAGGGGGCGCGTACCAAGAGACCCAGTACTTC,CATRLGGAYQETQYF
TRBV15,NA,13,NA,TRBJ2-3,TGTGCCACCAGAGAAACTAGCACAGATACGCAGTATTTT,CATRETSTDTQYF
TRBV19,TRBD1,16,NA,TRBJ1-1,TGTGCCAGTAGTATCGAAACAGGGGGCTCGGACACTGAAGCTTTCTTT,CASSIETGGSDTEAFF
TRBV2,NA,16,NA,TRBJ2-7,TGTGCCAGCCAGACAGGGAGGGCTAGCGGAACCTACGAGCAGTACTTC,CASQTGRASGTYEQYF
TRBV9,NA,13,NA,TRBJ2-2,TGTGCCAGCAGCCCATGGGGGGCCGGGGAGCTGTTTTTT,CASSPWGAGELFF